The clone carrying this TCR beta chain was detected once. This entry belongs to a study of blood T cell repertoires in COVID-19. About the study: The United States, Italy and Spain supplied acute and convalescent COVID-19 samples. Sources were T cells, B-cell-depleted T cells, or PBMCs; the material itself was cDNA or gDNA.

In the authors' workflow: Reference gene primer amplification yielded estimated nucleated cell counts. Measured with immunoSEQ multiplex PCR; TCRdb has only the in-frame clones, and not every one. That table furnishes V, J and clone size, whereas the DNA furnished D and trimming. The sample contains roughly 240,000 clones, approximately 83% of which appear only once. This clonotype was sampled from a woman aged 30 to 39 who had recovered from COVID-19. Sequencing used peripheral blood.

The DNA of the CDR3 is TGTGCCAGCAGTCGCGGGGGGGCCGAAGATACGCAGTATTTT. Its translation is CASSRGGAEDTQYF. The rearrangement links TRBV6-2 or TRBV6-3 to TRBJ2-3; 9 nucleotides line up with TRBD2. The CDR3 consists of 14 residues. The trim removed 5 bases at V and 5 bases at J, leaving 5 bases unmatched. CDR1 MNHEY and CDR2 SVGEGT come from the germline V gene.